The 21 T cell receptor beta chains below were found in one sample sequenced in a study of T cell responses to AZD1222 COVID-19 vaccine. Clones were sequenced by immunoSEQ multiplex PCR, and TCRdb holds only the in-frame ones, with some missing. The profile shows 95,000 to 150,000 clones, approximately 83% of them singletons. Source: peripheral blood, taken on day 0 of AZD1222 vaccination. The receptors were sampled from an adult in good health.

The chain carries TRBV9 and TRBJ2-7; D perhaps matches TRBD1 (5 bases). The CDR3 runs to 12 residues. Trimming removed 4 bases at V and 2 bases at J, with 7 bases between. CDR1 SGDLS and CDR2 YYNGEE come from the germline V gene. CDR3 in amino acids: CASSTGTYEQYF. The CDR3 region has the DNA TGTGCCAGCAGCACAGGAACCTACGAGCAGTACTTC.

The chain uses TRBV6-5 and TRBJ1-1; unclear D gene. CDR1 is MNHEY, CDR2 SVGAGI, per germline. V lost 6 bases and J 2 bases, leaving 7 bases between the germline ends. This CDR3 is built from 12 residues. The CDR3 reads CASRTPNTEAFF. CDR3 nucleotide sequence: TGTGCCAGCAGGACCCCAAACACTGAAGCTTTCTTT.

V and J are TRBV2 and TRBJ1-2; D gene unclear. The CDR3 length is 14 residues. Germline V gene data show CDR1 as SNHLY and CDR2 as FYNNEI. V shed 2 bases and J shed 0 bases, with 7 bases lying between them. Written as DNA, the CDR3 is TGTGCCAGCAGTGAACTTCTTGCTAACTATGGCTACACCTTC. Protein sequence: CASSELLANYGYTF.

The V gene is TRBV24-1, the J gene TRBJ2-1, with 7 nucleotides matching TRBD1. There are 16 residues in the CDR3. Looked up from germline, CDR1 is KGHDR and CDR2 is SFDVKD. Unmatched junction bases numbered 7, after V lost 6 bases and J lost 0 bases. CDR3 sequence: CATSTLTGSSYNEQFF. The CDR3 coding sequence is TGTGCCACCAGTACCTTGACAGGGAGCTCCTACAATGAGCAGTTCTTC.

CDR3 bases: TGCGCCAGCAGCCAAGATCGGGGCCCGAATTCACCCCTCCACTTT. Protein sequence: CASSQDRGPNSPLHF. This sequence joins TRBV4-1 and TRBJ1-6; tentative D call: TRBD1 (5 bases). The CDR3 has 15 residues. In germline, CDR1 is MGHRA, CDR2 YSYEKL. Trimming stripped 0 bases from V and 7 bases from J, with 10 bases between.

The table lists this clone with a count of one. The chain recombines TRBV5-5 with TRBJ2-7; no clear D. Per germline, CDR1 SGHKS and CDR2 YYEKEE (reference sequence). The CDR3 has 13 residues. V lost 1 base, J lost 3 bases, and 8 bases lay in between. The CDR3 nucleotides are TGTGCCAGCAGCTTGTATAACATCTACGAGCAGTACTTC. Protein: CASSLYNIYEQYF.

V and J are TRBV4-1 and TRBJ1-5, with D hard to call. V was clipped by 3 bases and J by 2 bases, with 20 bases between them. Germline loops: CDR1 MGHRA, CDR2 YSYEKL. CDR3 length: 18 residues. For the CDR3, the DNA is TGCGCCAGCAGCCAGAGATCGGGCCCAAACGGCGGCAATCAGCCCCAGCATTTT. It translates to CASSQRSGPNGGNQPQHF.

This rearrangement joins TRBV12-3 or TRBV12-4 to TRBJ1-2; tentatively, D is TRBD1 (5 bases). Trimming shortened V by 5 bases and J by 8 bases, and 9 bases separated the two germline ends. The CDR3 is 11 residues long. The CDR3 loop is CASSRGDGYTF. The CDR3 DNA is TGTGCCAGCAGTAGAGGGGACGGCTACACCTTC.

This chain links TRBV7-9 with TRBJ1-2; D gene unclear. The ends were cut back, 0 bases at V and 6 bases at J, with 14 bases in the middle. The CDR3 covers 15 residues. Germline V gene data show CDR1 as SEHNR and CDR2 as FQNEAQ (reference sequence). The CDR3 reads CASSLAGPASNGYTF. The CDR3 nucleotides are TGTGCCAGCAGCTTAGCAGGTCCAGCCTCGAATGGCTACACCTTC.

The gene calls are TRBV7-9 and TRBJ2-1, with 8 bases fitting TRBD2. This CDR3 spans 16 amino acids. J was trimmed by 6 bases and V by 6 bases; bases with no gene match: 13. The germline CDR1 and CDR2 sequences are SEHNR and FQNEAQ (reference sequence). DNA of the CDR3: TGTGCCAGCAGTCCGTCCCAAGCGGGGGCCGTCAATGAGCAGTTCTTC. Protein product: CASSPSQAGAVNEQFF.

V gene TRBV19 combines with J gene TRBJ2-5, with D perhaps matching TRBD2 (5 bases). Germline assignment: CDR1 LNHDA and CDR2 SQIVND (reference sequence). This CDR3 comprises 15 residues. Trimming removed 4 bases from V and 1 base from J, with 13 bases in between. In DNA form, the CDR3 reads TGTGCCAGTAGTAGGGCCAGGACTCCCCAAGAGACCCAGTACTTC. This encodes CASSRARTPQETQYF.

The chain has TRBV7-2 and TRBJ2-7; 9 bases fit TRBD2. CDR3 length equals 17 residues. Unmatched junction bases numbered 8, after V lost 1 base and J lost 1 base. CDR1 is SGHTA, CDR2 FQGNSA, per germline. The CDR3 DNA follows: TGTGCCAGCAGCTTAGTTCCTAGCGGGATACAATCCTACGAGCAGTACTTC. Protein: CASSLVPSGIQSYEQYF.

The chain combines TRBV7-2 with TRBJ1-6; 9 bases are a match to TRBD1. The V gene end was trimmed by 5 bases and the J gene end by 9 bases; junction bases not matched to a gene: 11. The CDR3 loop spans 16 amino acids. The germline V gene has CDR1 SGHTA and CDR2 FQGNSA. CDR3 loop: CASSPDRGLRGSPLHF. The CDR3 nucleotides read TGTGCCAGCAGCCCGGACAGGGGCCTTCGTGGTTCACCCCTCCACTTT.

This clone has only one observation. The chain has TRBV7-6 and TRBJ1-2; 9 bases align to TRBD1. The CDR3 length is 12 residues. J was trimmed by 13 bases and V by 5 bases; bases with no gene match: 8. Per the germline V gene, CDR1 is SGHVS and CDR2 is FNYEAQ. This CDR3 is CASSQRDRAVTF. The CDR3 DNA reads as TGTGCCAGCAGCCAGAGGGACAGGGCAGTCACCTTC.

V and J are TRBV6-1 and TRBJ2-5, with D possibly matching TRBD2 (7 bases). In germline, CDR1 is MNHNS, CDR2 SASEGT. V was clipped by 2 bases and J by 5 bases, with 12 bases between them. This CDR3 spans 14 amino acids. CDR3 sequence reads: CASSELGGVETQYF. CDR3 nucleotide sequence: TGTGCCAGCAGTGAATTAGGGGGGGTTGAGACCCAGTACTTC.

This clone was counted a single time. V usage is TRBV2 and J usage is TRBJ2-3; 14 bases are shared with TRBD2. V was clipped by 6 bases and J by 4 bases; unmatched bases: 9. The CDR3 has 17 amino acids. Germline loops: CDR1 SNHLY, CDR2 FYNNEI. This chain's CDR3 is CASREGTSGGGADTQYF. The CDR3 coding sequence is TGTGCCAGCAGGGAGGGGACTAGCGGGGGCGGGGCAGATACGCAGTATTTT.

CDR3 sequence: CASSLRRGLAEQYF. CDR3 DNA sequence: TGTGCCAGCAGTTTACGGCGTGGCCTCGCCGAGCAGTACTTC. The V call is TRBV27, the J call TRBJ2-7; D ambiguous. Trimming removed 2 bases at V and 6 bases at J, with 14 bases between. Germline CDR1 and CDR2: MNHEY and SMNVEV (reference sequence). The CDR3 extends over 14 amino acids.

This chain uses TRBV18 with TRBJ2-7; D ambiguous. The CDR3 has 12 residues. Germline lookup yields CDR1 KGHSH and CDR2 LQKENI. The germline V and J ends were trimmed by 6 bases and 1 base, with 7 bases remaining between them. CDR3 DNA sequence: TGTGCCAGCTCCAAGGGTTCCTACGAGCAGTACTTC. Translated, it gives CASSKGSYEQYF.

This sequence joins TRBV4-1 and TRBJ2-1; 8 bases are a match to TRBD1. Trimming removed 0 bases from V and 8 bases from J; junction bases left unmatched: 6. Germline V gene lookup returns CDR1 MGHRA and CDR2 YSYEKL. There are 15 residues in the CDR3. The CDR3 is CASSQESGGDYEQFF. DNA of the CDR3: TGCGCCAGCAGCCAAGAGTCAGGGGGCGACTATGAGCAGTTCTTC.

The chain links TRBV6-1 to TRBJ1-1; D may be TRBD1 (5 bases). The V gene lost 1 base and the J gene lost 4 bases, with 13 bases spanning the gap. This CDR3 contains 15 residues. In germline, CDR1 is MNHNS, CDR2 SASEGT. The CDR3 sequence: CASSEGDDRSTEAFF. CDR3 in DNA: TGTGCCAGCAGTGAAGGGGACGACAGAAGCACTGAAGCTTTCTTT.

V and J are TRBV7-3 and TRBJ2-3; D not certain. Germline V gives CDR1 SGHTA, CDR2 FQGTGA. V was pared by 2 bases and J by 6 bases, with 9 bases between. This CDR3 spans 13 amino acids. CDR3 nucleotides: TGTGCCAGCAGCTTATTGAGCTGGGATACGCAGTATTTT. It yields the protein CASSLLSWDTQYF.